The 3 T cell receptor beta chains presented below share a single source sample, sequenced in a study of Graves' ophthalmopathy and Graves' hyperthyroidism. Amplification of TCR beta CDR3 regions used RNA transcripts. Amplification began with first-round RT-PCR using HTBI primers, then second-round multiplex PCR was performed. TCRdb re-derived calls from the multiplex PCR reads in MiXCR, one entry per CDR3 protein. The sample carries some 200,000 distinct CDR3 sequences, roughly 29% recorded once. The sequenced material came from peripheral blood. The source is a man in his fifties or sixties with Graves' ophthalmopathy.

This clonotype has ten or more counts. V is TRBV6-5 and J is TRBJ2-7; D is uncertain. The V and J ends lost 0 bases and 2 bases respectively, with 17 bases between them. The CDR3 is 17 amino acids. Germline lookup yields CDR1 MNHEY and CDR2 SVGAGI. Here the CDR3 reads CASSYSSSPGLTYEQYF. DNA of the CDR3: TGTGCCAGCAGTTACTCTAGTTCCCCGGGCCTTACCTACGAGCAGTACTTC.

The chain carries TRBV5-6 and TRBJ1-5; D perhaps matches TRBD1 (6 bases). Germline CDR1 is SGHDT and CDR2 is YYEEEE. The CDR3 loop spans 14 amino acids. Trimming shortened V by 2 bases and J by 5 bases, and 11 bases separated the two germline ends. The CDR3 coding sequence is TGTGCCAGCAGCTTACAGGGATTTCATCAGCCCCAGCATTTT. Protein: CASSLQGFHQPQHF.

This clonotype was counted ten times or more. The chain is built from TRBV2 and TRBJ2-7; no clear D gene. The germline V and J ends were trimmed by 1 base and 4 bases, with 2 bases remaining between them. Germline CDR1 and CDR2: SNHLY and FYNNEI. The CDR3 loop spans 11 amino acids. The CDR3 coding sequence is TGTGCCAGCAGTGAAGGGTACGAGCAGTACTTC. Amino acids: CASSEGYEQYF. Combining the CDR3 with reference TRBV2 and TRBJ2-7 gives the whole variable domain EPEVTQTPSHQVTQMGQEVILRCVPISNHLYFYWYRQILGQKVEFLVSFYNNEISEKSEIFDDQFSVERPDGSNFTLKIRSTKLEDSAMYFCASSEGYEQYFGPGTRLTVT.